The 28 T cell receptor beta chains in this list originate from one sample, sequenced in a study of blood T cell repertoires in COVID-19. TCRdb keeps only in-frame clones here, not all; method: immunoSEQ multiplex PCR. The sample consists of roughly 340,000 clones, 87% of them appearing once. The sequencing input was PBMCs or T cells enriched from blood (not recorded which). The receptors come from a man aged 35-49 years in a cohort exposed to, infected with or recovered from COVID-19 (not recorded which).

This chain uses TRBV21-1 with TRBJ1-2; the DNA was not used to check the table's D call, TRBD1. TRBV21-1 is described as a pseudogene. The CDR3 extends over 16 amino acids. CDR3: CASSKGTEFQTYGYTF. DNA of the CDR3: TGTGCCAGCAGCAAAGGGACAGAATTTCAAACCTATGGCTACACCTTC.

V is TRBV5-6 and J is TRBJ2-2; TRBD1 matches at 9 bases. Losses at the gene ends were 3 bases for V and 1 base for J; bases not matched to a gene: 4. This CDR3 has 16 amino acids. Germline V gene sequence: CDR1 SGHDT, CDR2 YYEEEE. CDR3 sequence reads: CASSWGTGLNTGELFF. CDR3 bases: TGTGCCAGCAGCTGGGGGACAGGGCTGAACACCGGGGAGCTGTTTTTT.

The CDR3 region is CASSSAGGRGGYTF. The DNA for the CDR3 is TGTGCCAGCAGCTCCGCCGGGGGGCGGGGTGGCTACACCTTC. The chain recombines TRBV7-8 with TRBJ1-2; D may be TRBD1 (6 bases). Germline loops: CDR1 SGHVS, CDR2 FQNEAQ. The CDR3 is 14 residues long. Trimming shortened V by 4 bases and J by 7 bases, and 16 bases separated the two germline ends.

This rearrangement joins TRBV7-6 to TRBJ1-5; tentative D call: TRBD1 (6 bases). This CDR3 has 13 amino acids. Looked up from germline, CDR1 is SGHVS and CDR2 is FNYEAQ. V shed 4 bases and J shed 6 bases, with 10 bases lying between them. CDR3 DNA sequence: TGTGCCAGCAGCTCCACAGGGATTCAGCCCCAGCATTTT. Translation gives CASSSTGIQPQHF.

The rearrangement joins TRBV7-2 to TRBJ2-2, with TRBD2 identical over 8 bases. The CDR3 totals 16 residues. The ends lost 4 bases at V and 0 bases at J; junction bases unmatched: 4. From germline, CDR1 is SGHTA and CDR2 FQGNSA. DNA for the CDR3: TGTGCCAGCAGCTCCCCTAGCGGGTCGAACACCGGGGAGCTGTTTTTT. Protein sequence: CASSSPSGSNTGELFF.

This clone was seen once. V is TRBV2 and J is TRBJ2-4; D is perhaps TRBD2 (6 bases). Trimming took off 8 bases at V and 9 bases at J, with 20 bases between the two ends. The CDR3 length is 14 residues. Germline CDR1 reads SNHLY; CDR2 reads FYNNEI. CDR3 bases: TGTGCCAGCGGACCTCAGGCGGGGAATGGCATTCAGTACTTC. Its translation is CASGPQAGNGIQYF.

The chain carries TRBV3-1 (or the pseudogene TRBV3-2) and TRBJ1-6, with D hard to call. The CDR3 contains 13 residues. The germline CDR1 and CDR2 sequences are LGHDT and YNNKEL (reference sequence). V dropped 3 bases and J dropped 9 bases, with 9 bases sitting between them. The CDR3 bases are TGTGCCAGCAGCCAGCAGAATGCTTCACCCCTCCACTTT. Its protein is CASSQQNASPLHF.

The CDR3 DNA reads TGTGCCAGCAGTTCTCAGCGGGAGTATGGAGATACGCAGTATTTT. Encoded protein: CASSSQREYGDTQYF. The chain has TRBV27 and TRBJ2-3; 8 nucleotides match TRBD2. Per germline, CDR1 MNHEY and CDR2 SMNVEV (reference sequence). The CDR3 totals 15 residues. The V segment lost 4 bases and the J segment 5 bases; nucleotides outside the gene matches: 8.

The chain joins TRBV28 to TRBJ2-2; D uncertain. The CDR3 has 13 amino acids. The germline V and J ends were trimmed by 1 base and 6 bases, with 6 bases remaining between them. Germline CDR1 is MDHEN and CDR2 is SYDVKM. As DNA, the CDR3 is TGTGCCAGCAGTTTATCCCCTCCCGGGGAGCTGTTTTTT. This codes for CASSLSPPGELFF.

The rearrangement uses TRBV6-1 and TRBJ2-2; possibly TRBD2 for D (6 bases). The CDR3 sequence is 15 residues long. The germline CDR1 and CDR2 sequences are MNHNS and SASEGT. V was trimmed by 2 bases and J by 6 bases, leaving 13 bases between them. CDR3: CASSERRERAGELFF. The DNA of the CDR3 is TGTGCCAGCAGTGAAAGACGGGAGAGAGCCGGGGAGCTGTTTTTT.

The genes are TRBV10-3 and TRBJ2-2; TRBD1 is a possible D gene (5 bases). CDR1 ENHRY and CDR2 SYGVKD come from the germline V gene. This CDR3 has 14 amino acids. V was shortened by 4 bases and J by 7 bases, with 13 bases between the two germline ends. The CDR3 region has the DNA TGTGCCATCAGTGTTTCCAGGGCAAACGGGGAGCTGTTTTTT. The encoded protein is CAISVSRANGELFF.

The rearrangement links TRBV7-7 to TRBJ2-5, with D possibly matching TRBD2 (7 bases). V was pared by 4 bases and J by 5 bases, with 23 bases between. This CDR3 has 17 residues. Germline V CDR1 and CDR2: SSHAT, FNYEAQ (reference sequence). CDR3 region: CASSSSRGAPNGETQYF. CDR3 sequence (DNA): TGTGCCAGCAGCTCTAGTCGGGGGGCGCCGAATGGGGAGACCCAGTACTTC.

The chain uses TRBV7-9 and TRBJ2-1; 9 bases match TRBD2. The CDR3 extends over 15 amino acids. Per the germline V gene, CDR1 is SEHNR and CDR2 is FQNEAQ (reference sequence). V was clipped by 4 bases and J by 14 bases; unmatched bases: 15. As DNA, the CDR3 is TGTGCCAGCAGCTGGGACCTGCGGGAGGGAAAGTCCGAGTTCTTC. The encoded protein is CASSWDLREGKSEFF.

This clone was seen a single time. The chain has TRBV7-2 and TRBJ1-4; TRBD1 matches 7 bases. The CDR3 is 14 residues long. Germline V gene lookup returns CDR1 SGHTA and CDR2 FQGNSA. The junction had 4 bases not matched to a gene; V was cut back by 1 base and J by 8 bases. CDR3 DNA: TGTGCCAGCAGCTTAGGGGACAGACGAGAAAAACTGTTTTTT. Amino acids: CASSLGDRREKLFF.

J is TRBJ2-2 and V is TRBV19; 11 nucleotides line up with TRBD2. CDR1 is LNHDA, CDR2 SQIVND, per germline (reference sequence). The ends lost 6 bases at V and 1 base at J; junction bases unmatched: 7. This CDR3 has 17 residues. DNA of the CDR3: TGTGCCAGTAGGGGGACTAGCGGAGGGTGGAACACCGGGGAGCTGTTTTTT. Amino acid sequence: CASRGTSGGWNTGELFF.

The rearrangement uses TRBV19 and TRBJ2-2; perhaps TRBD2 as D (5 bases). The CDR3 extends over 12 amino acids. The germline V gene encodes CDR1 LNHDA and CDR2 SQIVND (reference sequence). V lost 5 bases, J lost 6 bases, and 7 bases lay in between. Written as DNA, the CDR3 is TGTGCCAGTAGTCCGGAGGCCGGGGAGCTGTTTTTT. This codes for CASSPEAGELFF.

The chain couples TRBV7-2 to TRBJ1-5; D is perhaps TRBD1 (6 bases). Deletions cut 5 bases from V and 5 bases from J, with 10 bases between. CDR1 and CDR2 from the germline V gene are SGHTA and FQGNSA. There are 13 residues in the CDR3. CDR3: CASSGGGYQPQHF. Here the CDR3 DNA reads TGTGCCAGCAGCGGCGGGGGCTATCAGCCCCAGCATTTT.

This clone was seen once. The V gene is TRBV27, the J gene TRBJ1-1; 8 bases match TRBD1. Germline loops: CDR1 MNHEY, CDR2 SMNVEV (reference sequence). The CDR3 spans 14 residues. V lost 5 bases and J lost 0; bases outside the gene matches: 2. The CDR3: CASSPDRVNTEAFF. The CDR3 DNA is TGTGCCAGCAGTCCGGACAGGGTGAACACTGAAGCTTTCTTT.

The V gene is TRBV29-1, the J gene TRBJ1-2, with D hard to call. Germline lookup yields CDR1 SQVTM and CDR2 ANQGSEA. The CDR3 runs 11 residues. V was trimmed by 6 bases and J by 7 bases, leaving 12 bases between them. In DNA, the CDR3 is TGCAGCGTAAGACAAGCTGGTGGCTACACCTTC. Translating gives CSVRQAGGYTF.

This chain links TRBV19 with TRBJ1-2; no reliable D call. Germline loops: CDR1 LNHDA, CDR2 SQIVND (reference sequence). Trimming stripped 5 bases from V and 4 bases from J, with 11 bases between. The CDR3 extends over 13 amino acids. CDR3 amino acids: CASSEGSRYGYTF. The DNA of the CDR3 is TGTGCCAGTAGTGAAGGGAGCCGCTATGGCTACACCTTC. The full variable domain, rest sourced from reference TRBV19 and TRBJ1-2, is DGGITQSPKYLFRKEGQNVTLSCEQNLNHDAMYWYRQDPGQGLRLIYYSQIVNDFQKGDIAEGYSVSREKKESFPLTVTSAQKNPTAFYLCASSEGSRYGYTFGSGTRLTVV.

This clone was counted a few times. V usage is TRBV2 and J usage is TRBJ2-2; D gene unclear. Per the germline V gene, CDR1 is SNHLY and CDR2 is FYNNEI. The CDR3 spans 15 residues. The germline V and J ends were trimmed by 6 bases and 4 bases, with 15 bases remaining between them. CDR3 region: CASRPSASSTGELFF. The CDR3 coding sequence is TGTGCCAGCAGACCGAGTGCCTCGAGCACCGGGGAGCTGTTTTTT.

The V call is TRBV4-1, the J call TRBJ2-1; 9 nucleotides agree with TRBD1. There are 17 residues in the CDR3. V shed 5 bases, J shed 4 bases, and the junction held 12 bases outside the gene matches. Germline assignment: CDR1 MGHRA and CDR2 YSYEKL. CDR3 in DNA: TGCGCCAGCAGCGCACAGCTTACCGGGACAGGGTACAATGAGCAGTTCTTC. This codes for CASSAQLTGTGYNEQFF.

This chain links TRBV29-1 with TRBJ2-6; possibly TRBD1 for D (6 bases). The CDR3 consists of 15 residues. Germline V gene lookup returns CDR1 SQVTM and CDR2 ANQGSEA. V shed 6 bases and J shed 2 bases, with 14 bases lying between them. The CDR3 sequence is CSVAGSGAGANVLTF. For the CDR3, the DNA is TGCAGCGTAGCCGGCTCAGGGGCTGGGGCCAACGTCCTGACTTTC.

V usage is TRBV2 and J usage is TRBJ2-1, with 9 bases identical to TRBD2. Trimming took 8 bases from V and 0 from J; bases not matched to a gene: 8. This CDR3 region has 16 residues. The V gene's germline CDR1 is SNHLY and CDR2 FYNNEI. The CDR3 DNA reads as TGTGCCAGCCAACTCGAAGCGGGAGGCTCCTACAATGAGCAGTTCTTC. This encodes CASQLEAGGSYNEQFF.

This clone was observed once. V gene TRBV13 combines with J gene TRBJ2-7, with 7 nucleotides matching TRBD1. The CDR3 has 14 amino acids. Losses at the gene ends were 2 bases for V and 4 bases for J; bases not matched to a gene: 5. The V gene's germline CDR1 is PRHDT and CDR2 FYEKMQ (reference sequence). The CDR3 here is CASSLTGDTYEQYF. The CDR3 DNA reads as TGTGCCAGCAGCTTAACAGGGGACACGTACGAGCAGTACTTC.

The V gene is TRBV28, the J gene TRBJ1-2; possible D gene TRBD1, 6 bases. Trimming removed 5 bases at V and 9 bases at J, with 16 bases between. CDR3 length: 13 residues. In germline, CDR1 is MDHEN, CDR2 SYDVKM. The DNA of the CDR3 is TGTGCCAGCAGTCCTCCTGAGGGGGATAGCTACACCTTC. This gives the protein CASSPPEGDSYTF.

The chain has TRBV11-2 and TRBJ2-3, with 7 bases that match TRBD2. Trimming took 7 bases from V and 4 from J; bases not matched to a gene: 8. CDR3 length: 14 residues. Per the germline V gene, CDR1 is SGHAT and CDR2 is FQNNGV. The CDR3 is CASNGGRGPDTQYF. The CDR3 bases are TGTGCCAGCAACGGCGGGAGAGGCCCAGATACGCAGTATTTT.

This chain connects TRBV6-2 or TRBV6-3 to TRBJ2-7; D not resolved. Trimming removed 6 bases at V and 3 bases at J, with 9 bases between. This CDR3 spans 12 amino acids. Germline CDR1 reads MNHEY; CDR2 reads SVGEGT. The CDR3 loop is CASSRAGYEQYF. Written as DNA, the CDR3 is TGTGCCAGCAGCCGGGCCGGCTACGAGCAGTACTTC.